These 3 T cell receptor beta chains came from one sample sequenced in a study of cytomegalovirus exposure and HLA in healthy donors. The study ran its PCR with 60 Vbeta and 13 Jbeta primers. Clones were read by immunoSEQ multiplex PCR, and TCRdb kept only the in-frame ones, dropping some. This table holds about 160,000 clones, approximately 80% found once. Material for sequencing was PBMCs. The receptors were gathered from a man in his forties in good health and CMV-seronegative.

The gene calls are TRBV15 and TRBJ2-3; 11 bases align to TRBD1. Germline V gene sequence: CDR1 LNHNV, CDR2 YYDKDF (reference sequence). Losses at the gene ends were 3 bases for V and 3 bases for J; bases not matched to a gene: 5. The CDR3 has 16 amino acids. CDR3: CATSSGQGAMTDTQYF. In DNA form, the CDR3 reads TGTGCCACCAGCAGCGGACAGGGGGCTATGACAGATACGCAGTATTTT.

The chain recombines TRBV20-1 with TRBJ2-3; 7 bases match TRBD2. The J segment lost 12 bases and the V segment lost 0 bases, leaving 3 bases of the junction unmatched. The CDR3 sequence is 11 residues long. CDR1 DFQATT and CDR2 SNEGSKA come from the germline V gene (reference sequence). This CDR3 reads CSARERGRQYF. CDR3 sequence (DNA): TGCAGTGCTAGAGAGCGGGGGAGACAGTATTTT.

In its sample, this clone was seen a few times. The rearrangement joins TRBV5-1 to TRBJ1-1; 9 nucleotides match TRBD1. The length of the CDR3 is 11 residues. Germline values: CDR1 SGHRS, CDR2 YFSETQ. The J segment lost 11 bases and the V segment lost 4 bases, leaving 3 bases of the junction unmatched. In DNA form, the CDR3 reads TGCGCCAGCAGCCAAGGACAGGGGGCTTTCTTT. Translation gives CASSQGQGAFF. The whole variable domain, remainder taken from reference TRBV5-1 and TRBJ1-1, is KAGVTQTPRYLIKTRGQQVTLSCSPISGHRSVSWYQQTPGQGLQFLFEYFSETQRNKGNFPGRFSGRQFSNSRSEMNVSTLELGDSALYLCASSQGQGAFFGQGTRLTVV.